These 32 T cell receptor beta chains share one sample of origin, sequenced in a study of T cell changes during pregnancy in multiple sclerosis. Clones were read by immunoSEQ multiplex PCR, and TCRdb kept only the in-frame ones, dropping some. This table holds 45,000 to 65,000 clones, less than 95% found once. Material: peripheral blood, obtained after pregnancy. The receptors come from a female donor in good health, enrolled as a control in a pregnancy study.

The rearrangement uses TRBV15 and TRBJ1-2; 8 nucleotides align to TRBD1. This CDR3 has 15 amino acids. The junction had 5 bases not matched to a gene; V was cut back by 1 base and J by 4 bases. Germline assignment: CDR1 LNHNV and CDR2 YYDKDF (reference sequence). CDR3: CATSRGQGAVYGYTF. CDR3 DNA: TGTGCCACCAGCAGAGGGCAGGGGGCAGTCTATGGCTACACCTTC.

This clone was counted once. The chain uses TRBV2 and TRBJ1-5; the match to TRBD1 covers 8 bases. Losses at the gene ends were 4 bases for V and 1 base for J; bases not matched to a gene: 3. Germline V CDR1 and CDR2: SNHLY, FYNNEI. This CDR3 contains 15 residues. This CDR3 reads CASSADRGSNQPQHF. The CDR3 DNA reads TGTGCCAGCAGTGCCGACAGGGGAAGCAATCAGCCCCAGCATTTT.

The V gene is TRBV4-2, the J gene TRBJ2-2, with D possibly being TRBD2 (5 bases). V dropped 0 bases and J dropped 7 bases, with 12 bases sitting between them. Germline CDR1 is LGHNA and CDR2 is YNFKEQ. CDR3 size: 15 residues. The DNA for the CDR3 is TGTGCCAGCAGCCAAGAGAAAGGACTCCTCGGGGAGCTGTTTTTT. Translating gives CASSQEKGLLGELFF.

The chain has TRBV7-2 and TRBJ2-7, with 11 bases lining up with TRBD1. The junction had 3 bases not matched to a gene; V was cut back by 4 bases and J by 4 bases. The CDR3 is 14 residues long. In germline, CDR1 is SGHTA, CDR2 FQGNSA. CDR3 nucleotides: TGTGCCAGCAGCTCGGACAGGGGGCGGTACGAGCAGTACTTC. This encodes CASSSDRGRYEQYF.

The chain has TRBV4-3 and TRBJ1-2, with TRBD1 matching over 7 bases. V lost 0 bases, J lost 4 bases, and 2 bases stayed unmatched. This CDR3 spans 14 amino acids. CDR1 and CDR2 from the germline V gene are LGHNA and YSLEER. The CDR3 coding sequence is TGCGCCAGCAGCCAAGATAAGGGGGCCTATGGCTACACCTTC. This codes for CASSQDKGAYGYTF.

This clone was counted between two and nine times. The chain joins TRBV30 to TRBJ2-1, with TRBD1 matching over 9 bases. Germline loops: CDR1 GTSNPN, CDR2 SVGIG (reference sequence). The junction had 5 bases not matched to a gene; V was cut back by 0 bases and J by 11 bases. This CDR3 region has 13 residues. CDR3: CAWSVGDRAKQFF. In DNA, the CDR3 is TGTGCCTGGAGTGTAGGGGACAGGGCGAAGCAGTTCTTC.

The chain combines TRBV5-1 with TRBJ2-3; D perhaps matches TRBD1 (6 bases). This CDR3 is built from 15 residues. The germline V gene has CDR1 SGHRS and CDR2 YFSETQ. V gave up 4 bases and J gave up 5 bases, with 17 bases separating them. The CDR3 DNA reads TGCGCCAGCAGCCCCCTAGGGACATCCGGAGATACGCAGTATTTT. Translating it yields CASSPLGTSGDTQYF.

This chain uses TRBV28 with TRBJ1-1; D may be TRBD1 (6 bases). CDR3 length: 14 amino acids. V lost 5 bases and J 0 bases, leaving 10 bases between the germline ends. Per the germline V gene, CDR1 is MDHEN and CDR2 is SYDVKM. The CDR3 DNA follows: TGTGCCAGCAGTACCGGGACATTGAACACTGAAGCTTTCTTT. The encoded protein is CASSTGTLNTEAFF.

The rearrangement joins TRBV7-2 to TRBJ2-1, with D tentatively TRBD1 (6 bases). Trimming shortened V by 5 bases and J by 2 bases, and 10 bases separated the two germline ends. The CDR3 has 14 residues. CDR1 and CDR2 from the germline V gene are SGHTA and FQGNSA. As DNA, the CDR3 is TGTGCCAGCAGCGAGGGGGTCGCCTACAATGAGCAGTTCTTC. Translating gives CASSEGVAYNEQFF.

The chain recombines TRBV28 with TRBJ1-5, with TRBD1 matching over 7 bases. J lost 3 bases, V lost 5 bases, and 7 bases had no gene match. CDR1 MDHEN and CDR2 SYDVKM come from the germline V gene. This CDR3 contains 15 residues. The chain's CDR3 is CASSRGQVDNQPQHF. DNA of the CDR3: TGTGCCAGCAGTCGAGGACAGGTGGACAATCAGCCCCAGCATTTT.

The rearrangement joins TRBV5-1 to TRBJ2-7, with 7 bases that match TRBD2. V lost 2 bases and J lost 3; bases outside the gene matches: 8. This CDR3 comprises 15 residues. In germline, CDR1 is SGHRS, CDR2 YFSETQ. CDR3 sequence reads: CASSLKLADLYEQYF. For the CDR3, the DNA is TGCGCCAGCAGCTTAAAGCTAGCGGACCTCTACGAGCAGTACTTC.

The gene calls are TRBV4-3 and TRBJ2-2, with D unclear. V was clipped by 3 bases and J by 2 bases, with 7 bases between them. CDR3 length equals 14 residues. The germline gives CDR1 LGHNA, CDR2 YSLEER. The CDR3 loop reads CASSHFSNTGELFF. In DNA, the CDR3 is TGCGCCAGCAGCCACTTCAGTAACACCGGGGAGCTGTTTTTT.

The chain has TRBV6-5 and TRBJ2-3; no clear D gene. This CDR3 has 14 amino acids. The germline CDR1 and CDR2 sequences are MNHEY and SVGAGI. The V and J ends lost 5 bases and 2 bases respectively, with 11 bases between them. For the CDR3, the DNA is TGTGCCAGCAGTAAATCGAGCTACACAGATACGCAGTATTTT. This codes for CASSKSSYTDTQYF.

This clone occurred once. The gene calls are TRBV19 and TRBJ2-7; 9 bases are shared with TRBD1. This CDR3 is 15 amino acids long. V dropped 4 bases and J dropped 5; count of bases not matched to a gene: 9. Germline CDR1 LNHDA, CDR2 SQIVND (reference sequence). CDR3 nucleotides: TGTGCCAGTAGTAACCGGGACAGGGCTTTTGACGAGCAGTACTTC. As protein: CASSNRDRAFDEQYF.

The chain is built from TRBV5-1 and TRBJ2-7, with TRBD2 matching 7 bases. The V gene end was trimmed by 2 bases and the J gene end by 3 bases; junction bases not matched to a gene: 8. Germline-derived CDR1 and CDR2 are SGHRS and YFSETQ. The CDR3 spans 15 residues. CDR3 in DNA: TGCGCCAGCAGCTTTTCTTGGGAGGGCAGCTACGAGCAGTACTTC. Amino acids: CASSFSWEGSYEQYF.

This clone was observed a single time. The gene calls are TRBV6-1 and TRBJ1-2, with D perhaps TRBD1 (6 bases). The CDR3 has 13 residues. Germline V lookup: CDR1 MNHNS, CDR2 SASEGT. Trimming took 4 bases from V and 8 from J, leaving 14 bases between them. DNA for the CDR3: TGTGCCAGCAGTGCGGGACAAGCCTGGGGCTACACCTTC. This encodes CASSAGQAWGYTF.

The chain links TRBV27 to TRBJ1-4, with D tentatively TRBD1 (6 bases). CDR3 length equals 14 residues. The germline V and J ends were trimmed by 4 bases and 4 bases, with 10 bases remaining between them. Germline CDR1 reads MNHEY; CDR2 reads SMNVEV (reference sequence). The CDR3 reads CASSWTALNEKLFF. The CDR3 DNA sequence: TGTGCCAGCAGTTGGACAGCACTTAATGAAAAACTGTTTTTT.

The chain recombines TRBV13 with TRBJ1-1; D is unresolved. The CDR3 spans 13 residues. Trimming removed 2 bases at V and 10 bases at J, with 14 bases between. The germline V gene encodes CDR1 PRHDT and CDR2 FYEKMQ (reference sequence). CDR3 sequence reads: CASSLYIGGGAFF. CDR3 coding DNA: TGTGCCAGCAGCTTATATATAGGCGGAGGAGCTTTCTTT.

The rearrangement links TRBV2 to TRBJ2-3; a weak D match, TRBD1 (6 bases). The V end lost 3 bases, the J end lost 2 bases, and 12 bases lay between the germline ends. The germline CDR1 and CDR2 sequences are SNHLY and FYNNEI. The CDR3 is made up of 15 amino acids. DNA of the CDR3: TGTGCCAGCAGTGAGAACAGGGAATACACAGATACGCAGTATTTT. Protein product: CASSENREYTDTQYF. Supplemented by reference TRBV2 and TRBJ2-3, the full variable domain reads EPEVTQTPSHQVTQMGQEVILRCVPISNHLYFYWYRQILGQKVEFLVSFYNNEISEKSEIFDDQFSVERPDGSNFTLKIRSTKLEDSAMYFCASSENREYTDTQYFGPGTRLTVL.

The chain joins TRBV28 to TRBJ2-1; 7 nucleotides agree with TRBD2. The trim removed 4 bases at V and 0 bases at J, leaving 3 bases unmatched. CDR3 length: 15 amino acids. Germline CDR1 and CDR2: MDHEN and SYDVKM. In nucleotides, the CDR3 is TGTGCCAGCAGTTCTTCTAGCGGCTCCTACAATGAGCAGTTCTTC. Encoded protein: CASSSSSGSYNEQFF.

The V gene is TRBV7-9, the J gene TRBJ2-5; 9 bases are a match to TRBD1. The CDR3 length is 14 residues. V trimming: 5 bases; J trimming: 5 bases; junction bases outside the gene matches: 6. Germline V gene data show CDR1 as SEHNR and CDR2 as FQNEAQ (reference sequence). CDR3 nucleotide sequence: TGTGCCAGCAGCCCCGGACAGGGGAGGGAGACCCAGTACTTC. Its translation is CASSPGQGRETQYF.

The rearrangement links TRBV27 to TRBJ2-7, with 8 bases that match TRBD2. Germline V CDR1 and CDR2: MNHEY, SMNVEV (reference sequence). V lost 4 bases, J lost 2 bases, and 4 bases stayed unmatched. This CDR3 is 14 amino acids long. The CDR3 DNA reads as TGTGCCAGCAGTTCTAGCGGGTCGGCCTACGAGCAGTACTTC. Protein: CASSSSGSAYEQYF.

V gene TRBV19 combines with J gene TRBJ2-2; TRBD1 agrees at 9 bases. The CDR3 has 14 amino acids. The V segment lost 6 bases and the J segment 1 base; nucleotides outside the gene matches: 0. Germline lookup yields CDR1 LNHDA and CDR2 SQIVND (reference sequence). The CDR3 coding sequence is TGTGCCAGTAGGGACAGGGGGAACACCGGGGAGCTGTTTTTT. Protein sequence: CASRDRGNTGELFF.

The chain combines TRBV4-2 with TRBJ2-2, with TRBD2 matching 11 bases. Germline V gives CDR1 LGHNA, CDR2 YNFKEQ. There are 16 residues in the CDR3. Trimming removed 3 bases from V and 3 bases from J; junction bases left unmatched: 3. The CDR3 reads CASSQGGLADTGELFF. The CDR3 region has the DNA TGTGCCAGCAGCCAGGGGGGACTAGCGGACACCGGGGAGCTGTTTTTT.

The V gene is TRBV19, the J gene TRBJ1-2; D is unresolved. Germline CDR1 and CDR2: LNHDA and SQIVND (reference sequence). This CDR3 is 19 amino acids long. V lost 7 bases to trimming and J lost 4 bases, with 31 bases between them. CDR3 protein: CASKGAGDPPSVTLYGYTF. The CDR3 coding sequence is TGTGCCAGTAAAGGAGCCGGAGATCCGCCGAGCGTGACTCTCTATGGCTACACCTTC.

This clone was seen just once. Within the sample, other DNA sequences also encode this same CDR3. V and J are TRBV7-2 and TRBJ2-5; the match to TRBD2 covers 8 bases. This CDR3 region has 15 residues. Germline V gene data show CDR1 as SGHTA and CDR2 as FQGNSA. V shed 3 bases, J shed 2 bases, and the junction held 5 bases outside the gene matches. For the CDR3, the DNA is TGTGCCAGCAGCTTGGGCGGGGGGCCACAAGAGACCCAGTACTTC. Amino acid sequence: CASSLGGGPQETQYF.

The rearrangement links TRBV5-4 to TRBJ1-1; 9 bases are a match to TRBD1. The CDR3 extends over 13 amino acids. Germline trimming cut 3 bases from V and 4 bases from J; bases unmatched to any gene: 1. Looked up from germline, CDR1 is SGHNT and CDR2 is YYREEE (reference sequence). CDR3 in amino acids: CASSWDRATEAFF. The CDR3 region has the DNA TGTGCCAGCAGCTGGGACAGGGCCACTGAAGCTTTCTTT.

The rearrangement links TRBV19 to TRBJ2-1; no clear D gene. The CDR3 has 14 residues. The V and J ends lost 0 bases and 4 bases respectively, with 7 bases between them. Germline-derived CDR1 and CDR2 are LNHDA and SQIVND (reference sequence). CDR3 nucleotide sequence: TGTGCCAGTAGTATAGATCGAGGATACAATGAGCAGTTCTTC. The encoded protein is CASSIDRGYNEQFF.

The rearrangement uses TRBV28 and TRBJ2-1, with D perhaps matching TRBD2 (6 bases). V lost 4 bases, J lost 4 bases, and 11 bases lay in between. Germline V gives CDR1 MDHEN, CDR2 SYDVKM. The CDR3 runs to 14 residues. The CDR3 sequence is CASSSVAEYNEQFF. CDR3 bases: TGTGCCAGCAGTTCGGTAGCGGAATACAATGAGCAGTTCTTC.

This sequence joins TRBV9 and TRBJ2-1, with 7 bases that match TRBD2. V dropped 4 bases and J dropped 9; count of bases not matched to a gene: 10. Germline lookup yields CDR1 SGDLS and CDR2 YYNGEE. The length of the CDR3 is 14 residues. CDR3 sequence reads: CASSLGLYGGEQFF. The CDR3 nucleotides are TGTGCCAGCAGCTTGGGACTATACGGGGGTGAGCAGTTCTTC. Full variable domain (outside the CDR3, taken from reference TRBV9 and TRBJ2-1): DSGVTQTPKHLITATGQRVTLRCSPRSGDLSVYWYQQSLDQGLQFLIQYYNGEERAKGNILERFSAQQFPDLHSELNLSSLELGDSALYFCASSLGLYGGEQFFGPGTRLTVL.

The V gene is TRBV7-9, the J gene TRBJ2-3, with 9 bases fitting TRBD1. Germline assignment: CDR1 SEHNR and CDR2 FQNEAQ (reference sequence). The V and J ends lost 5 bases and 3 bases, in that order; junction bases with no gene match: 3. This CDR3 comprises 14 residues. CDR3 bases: TGTGCCAGCAGCCGCGGACAGGGGACAGATACGCAGTATTTT. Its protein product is CASSRGQGTDTQYF.

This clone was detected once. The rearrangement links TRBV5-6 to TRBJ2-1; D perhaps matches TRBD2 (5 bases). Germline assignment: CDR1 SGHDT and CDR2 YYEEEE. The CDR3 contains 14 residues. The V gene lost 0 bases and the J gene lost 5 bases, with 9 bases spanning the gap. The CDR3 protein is CASSLGSAHNEQFF. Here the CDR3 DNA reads TGTGCCAGCAGCTTGGGTAGCGCCCACAATGAGCAGTTCTTC.